These 3 T cell receptor beta chains share one sample of origin, sequenced in a study of T cell responses to AZD1222 COVID-19 vaccine. Data came from immunoSEQ multiplex PCR; TCRdb stores just in-frame clones and leaves some out. The sample has 150,000 to 200,000 clones, roughly 93% seen once; the top ten hold roughly 3.9%. This specimen consisted of peripheral blood, obtained on day 0 of AZD1222 vaccination. Receptors were obtained from an adult in good health.

The chain couples TRBV3-1 (or the pseudogene TRBV3-2) to TRBJ2-2, with D perhaps matching TRBD2 (5 bases). The V end lost 4 bases, the J end lost 7 bases, and 13 bases lay between the germline ends. This CDR3 comprises 14 residues. CDR1 and CDR2 (germline): LGHDT, YNNKEL (reference sequence). The CDR3: CASSRNGDDGELFF. CDR3 sequence (DNA): TGTGCCAGCAGCCGTAACGGGGATGACGGGGAGCTGTTTTTT.

The chain joins TRBV3-1 (or the pseudogene TRBV3-2) to TRBJ2-1; D ambiguous. Germline CDR1 is LGHDT and CDR2 is YNNKEL (reference sequence). Trimming removed 0 bases at V and 0 bases at J, with 12 bases between. The CDR3 has 17 residues. CDR3 coding DNA: TGTGCCAGCAGCCAAGAGGTGGCAGTGAGCTCCTACAATGAGCAGTTCTTC. Protein product: CASSQEVAVSSYNEQFF.

DNA for the CDR3: TGTGCCAGCAGTTACTCTCTGAGGGGGGCAGATACGCAGTATTTT. Translation gives CASSYSLRGADTQYF. The genes are TRBV6-5 and TRBJ2-3, with D perhaps given as TRBD1 or TRBD2 (6 bases each). The CDR3 totals 15 residues. V lost 0 bases, J lost 4 bases, and 11 bases lay in between. Germline CDR1 reads MNHEY; CDR2 reads SVGAGI.